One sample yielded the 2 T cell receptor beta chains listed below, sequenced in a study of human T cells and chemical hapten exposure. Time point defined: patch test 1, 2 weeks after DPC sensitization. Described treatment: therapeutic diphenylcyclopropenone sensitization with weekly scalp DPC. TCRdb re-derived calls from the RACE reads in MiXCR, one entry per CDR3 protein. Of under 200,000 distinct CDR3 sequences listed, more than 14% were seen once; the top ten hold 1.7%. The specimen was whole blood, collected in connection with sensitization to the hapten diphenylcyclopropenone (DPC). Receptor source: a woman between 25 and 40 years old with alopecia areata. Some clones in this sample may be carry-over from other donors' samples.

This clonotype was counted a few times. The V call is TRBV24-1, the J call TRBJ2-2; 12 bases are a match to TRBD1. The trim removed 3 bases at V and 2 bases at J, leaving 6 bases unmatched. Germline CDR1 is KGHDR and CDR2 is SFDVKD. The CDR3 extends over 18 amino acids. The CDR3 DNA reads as TGTGCCACCAGTGATATCCAGGGACAGGGGGCAAACACCGGGGAGCTGTTTTTT. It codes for CATSDIQGQGANTGELFF.

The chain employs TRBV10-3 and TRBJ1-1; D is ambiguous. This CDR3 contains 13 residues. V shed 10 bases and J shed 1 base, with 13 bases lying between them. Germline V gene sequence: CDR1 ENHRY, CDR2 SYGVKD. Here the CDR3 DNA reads TGTGCCACACACGGGAGTACGAACACTGAAGCTTTCTTT. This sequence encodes CATHGSTNTEAFF.